In this sample, the clone carrying this TCR beta chain turned up once. The data originate from a study of control samples from healthy donors and cancer patients. The V gene lost 8 bases and the J gene lost 4 bases, with 5 bases spanning the gap. The CDR3 spans 10 residues. Germline values: CDR1 SEHNR, CDR2 FQNEAQ (reference sequence). Method: immunoSEQ multiplex PCR; TCRdb's copy keeps in-frame clones and lacks some. This sample has over 150,000 clones, with roughly 94% found just once. The sequence was collected from a man between 60 and 70 years old with colorectal cancer. The sequenced sample consisted of PBMCs. This chain connects TRBV7-9 to TRBJ2-5; D is unclear. The CDR3 DNA is TGTGCCAGCGGACGAGAGACCCAGTACTTC. It specifies CASGRETQYF. The whole variable domain, remainder taken from reference TRBV7-9 and TRBJ2-5, is DTGVSQNPRHKITKRGQNVTFRCDPISEHNRLYWYRQTLGQGPEFLTYFQNEAQLEKSRLLSDRFSAERPKGSFSTLEIQRTEQGDSAMYLCASGRETQYFGPGTRLLVL.